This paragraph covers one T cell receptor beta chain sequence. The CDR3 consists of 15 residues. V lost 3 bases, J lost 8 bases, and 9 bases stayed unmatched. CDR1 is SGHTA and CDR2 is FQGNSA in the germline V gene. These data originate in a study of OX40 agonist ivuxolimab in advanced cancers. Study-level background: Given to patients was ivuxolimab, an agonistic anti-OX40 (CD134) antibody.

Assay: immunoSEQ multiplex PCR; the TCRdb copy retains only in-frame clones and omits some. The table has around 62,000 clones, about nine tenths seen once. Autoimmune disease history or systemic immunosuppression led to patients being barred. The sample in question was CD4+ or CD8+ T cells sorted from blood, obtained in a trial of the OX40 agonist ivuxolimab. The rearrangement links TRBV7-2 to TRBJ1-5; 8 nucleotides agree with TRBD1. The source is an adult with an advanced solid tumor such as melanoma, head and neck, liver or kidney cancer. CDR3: CASSFDGQGGEPQHF. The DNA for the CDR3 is TGTGCCAGCAGCTTTGATGGACAGGGTGGGGAGCCCCAGCATTTT.